The present T cell receptor beta chain was sequenced within a study of immune evolution from preneoplasia to lung adenocarcinoma. The table came from immunoSEQ multiplex PCR; TCRdb's copy has only in-frame clones and leaves some out. The sample has 11,000 to 15,000 clones; roughly 80% are singletons. This clone showed up just a few times. Looked up from germline, CDR1 is SEHNR and CDR2 is FQNEAQ (reference sequence). CDR3 length: 16 residues. The V gene lost 4 bases and the J gene lost 3 bases, with 19 bases spanning the gap. The sequenced sample consisted of FFPE minimally invasive lung adenocarcinoma tissue. The TCR originated in a person aged 70 to 85 with lung adenocarcinoma. The chain couples TRBV7-9 to TRBJ2-7; no definite D call. The CDR3 coding sequence is TGTGCCAGCAGCTCCGTTTGGGCAGGCGAAAGCTACGAGCAGTACTTC. Protein sequence: CASSSVWAGESYEQYF.